One and the same sample provided the 23 T cell receptor beta chains below, sequenced in a study of T cells in Graves' hyperthyroidism and ophthalmopathy. Amplified regions were TCR beta CDR3 sequences from RNA transcripts. The TCR CDR3 was amplified in a first-round RT-PCR using the HTBI primer set. MiXCR, run by TCRdb on the multiplex PCR reads, gives a single entry per CDR3 protein. The sample has 270,000 or so distinct CDR3 sequences, under 30% seen once. Sequencing was performed on blood. The receptors were sampled from a man aged 40-55 years with Graves' hyperthyroidism that later progressed to Graves' ophthalmopathy.

This clonotype was recorded at least ten times. The chain employs TRBV5-1 and TRBJ2-7; D remains unclear. Germline V gives CDR1 SGHRS, CDR2 YFSETQ. The ends were cut back, 1 base at V and 3 bases at J, with 11 bases in the middle. The CDR3 is 14 amino acids. The CDR3 protein is CASSLISFHYEQYF. The CDR3, as DNA: TGCGCCAGCAGCTTGATTAGTTTCCACTACGAGCAGTACTTC. Using reference TRBV5-1 and TRBJ2-7 for the parts outside the CDR3, the full variable domain is KAGVTQTPRYLIKTRGQQVTLSCSPISGHRSVSWYQQTPGQGLQFLFEYFSETQRNKGNFPGRFSGRQFSNSRSEMNVSTLELGDSALYLCASSLISFHYEQYFGPGTRLTVT.

This clonotype was recorded many times. The J gene is TRBJ1-5, the V gene TRBV6-1; the D gene is possibly TRBD1 (5 bases). V was pared by 4 bases and J by 7 bases, with 14 bases between. The CDR3 has 14 amino acids. CDR1 is MNHNS and CDR2 is SASEGT in the germline V gene. As DNA, the CDR3 is TGTGCCAGCAGTGGATCAGGGTCTGGGCAGCCCCAGCATTTT. Amino acids: CASSGSGSGQPQHF.

The V call is TRBV6-2 or TRBV6-3, the J call TRBJ2-2, with 13 bases identical to TRBD2. This CDR3 comprises 17 residues. Germline CDR1 MNHEY, CDR2 SVGEGT. V lost 0 bases, J lost 7 bases, and 5 bases stayed unmatched. The CDR3 here is CASSYSRTSGRVGELFF. The DNA of the CDR3 is TGTGCCAGCAGTTACTCAAGAACTAGCGGGAGGGTCGGGGAGCTGTTTTTT.

This clonotype was detected only a few times. The J gene is TRBJ1-1, the V gene TRBV4-2; a weak D match, TRBD1 (6 bases). Trimming shortened V by 4 bases and J by 0 bases, and 18 bases separated the two germline ends. This CDR3 has 17 residues. CDR1 LGHNA and CDR2 YNFKEQ come from the germline V gene. The CDR3 nucleotides are TGTGCCAGCAGCCTACTAACGATGGACAGCTTGAACACTGAAGCTTTCTTT. This translates into CASSLLTMDSLNTEAFF.

The V and J genes are TRBV28 and TRBJ2-5; 8 nucleotides line up with TRBD1. CDR3 length: 14 amino acids. Germline V CDR1 and CDR2: MDHEN, SYDVKM. V lost 5 bases to trimming and J lost 0 bases; unmatched junction nucleotides: 2. CDR3 protein: CASSLTGDQETQYF. Here the CDR3 DNA reads TGTGCCAGCAGTCTGACAGGGGACCAAGAGACCCAGTACTTC.

The table lists this clonotype with many counts. The CDR3 here is CASSLQGDTGELFF. The CDR3 DNA follows: TGTGCCAGCAGCTTACAGGGGGACACCGGGGAGCTGTTTTTT. The V call is TRBV11-3, the J call TRBJ2-2; 7 nucleotides agree with TRBD1. The CDR3 totals 14 residues. CDR1 and CDR2 from the germline V gene are SGHNT and YENEEA. V shed 2 bases and J 3 bases; nucleotides not matched to a gene: 0. Full variable domain (missing parts from reference TRBV11-3 and TRBJ2-2): EAGVVQSPRYKIIEKKQPVAFWCNPISGHNTLYWYLQNLGQGPELLIRYENEEAVDDSQLPKDRFSAERLKGVDSTLKIQPAELGDSAVYLCASSLQGDTGELFFGEGSRLTVL.

This clonotype was counted only a few times. V gene TRBV2 combines with J gene TRBJ2-2; 7 nucleotides line up with TRBD2. Germline CDR1 SNHLY, CDR2 FYNNEI. The CDR3 runs 16 residues. Trimming at V came to 5 bases and at J to 0 bases, leaving 6 bases not matched to a gene. CDR3 loop: CASSPLAATNTGELFF. The CDR3 nucleotides read TGTGCCAGCAGTCCGCTAGCGGCCACGAACACCGGGGAGCTGTTTTTT.

This clonotype was counted many times. The chain employs TRBV20-1 and TRBJ2-7; D may be TRBD1 or TRBD2 (6 bases each). V was shortened by 0 bases and J by 0 bases, with 15 bases between the two germline ends. The CDR3 totals 16 residues. CDR1 and CDR2 (germline): DFQATT, SNEGSKA (reference sequence). CDR3 sequence reads: CSARDPGARISYEQYF. The CDR3 nucleotides read TGCAGTGCTAGAGATCCGGGGGCACGGATCTCCTACGAGCAGTACTTC.

The CDR3 DNA sequence: TGTGCCAGCAGTGAAGTGGGGGCAGTCCAAGAGACCCAGTACTTC. It is translated as CASSEVGAVQETQYF. The chain uses TRBV28 and TRBJ2-5; the D gene is possibly TRBD1 (6 bases). Germline CDR1 reads MDHEN; CDR2 reads SYDVKM. The CDR3 runs 15 residues. Trimming removed 5 bases from V and 1 base from J, with 14 bases in between.

At least ten counts were recorded for this clonotype. This sequence joins TRBV30 and TRBJ1-1; D might be TRBD1 (6 bases). The CDR3 extends over 14 amino acids. Trimming stripped 1 base from V and 0 bases from J, with 9 bases between. Germline CDR1 GTSNPN, CDR2 SVGIG (reference sequence). CDR3 sequence (DNA): TGTGCCTGGAGTGAAGACAGGATGAACACTGAAGCTTTCTTT. Its translation: CAWSEDRMNTEAFF.

This clonotype was counted ten times or more. The chain's CDR3 is CAWSTGSGNTIYF. The CDR3 DNA is TGTGCCTGGTCTACGGGCTCTGGAAACACCATATATTTT. V gene TRBV30 combines with J gene TRBJ1-3, with no clear D. Germline V CDR1 and CDR2: GTSNPN, SVGIG (reference sequence). Trimming took off 5 bases at V and 0 bases at J, with 8 bases between the two ends. The CDR3 is 13 amino acids.

This clonotype was picked up many times. DNA of the CDR3: TGTGCCATCAGCCCCAGGGCGGGAGATAGCGAGCAGTACTTC. Its translation is CAISPRAGDSEQYF. The rearrangement uses TRBV10-3 and TRBJ2-7; 7 bases fit TRBD2. Germline trimming cut 6 bases from V and 6 bases from J; bases unmatched to any gene: 11. This CDR3 has 14 amino acids. CDR1 ENHRY and CDR2 SYGVKD come from the germline V gene.

This clonotype was detected many times. V gene TRBV7-9 combines with J gene TRBJ1-1; D gene unclear. Germline CDR1 and CDR2: SEHNR and FQNEAQ (reference sequence). Deletions cut 10 bases from V and 1 base from J, with 10 bases between. The CDR3 has 12 residues. CDR3 nucleotides: TGTGCCACCCGGGCAGCGAACACTGAAGCTTTCTTT. The encoded protein is CATRAANTEAFF.

This sequence joins TRBV4-2 and TRBJ2-7, with 8 bases that match TRBD2. With V trimmed by 5 bases and J by 0 bases, 9 bases remained unmatched. CDR1 and CDR2 from the germline V gene are LGHNA and YNFKEQ. The CDR3 loop spans 16 amino acids. CDR3 amino acids: CASSKTLSGNSYEQYF. For the CDR3, the DNA is TGTGCCAGCAGCAAAACCCTTAGCGGGAACTCCTACGAGCAGTACTTC.

This clonotype was picked up many times. Here the CDR3 reads CSARPGTFQETQYF. The CDR3 DNA reads as TGCAGTGCTAGACCCGGGACTTTTCAAGAGACCCAGTACTTC. This chain links TRBV20-1 with TRBJ2-5; tentatively, D is TRBD2 (6 bases). The ends were cut back, 2 bases at V and 2 bases at J, with 12 bases in the middle. Germline-derived CDR1 and CDR2 are DFQATT and SNEGSKA (reference sequence). The CDR3 sequence is 14 residues long.

This clonotype showed up many times. The CDR3 protein is CASSYGELAGVEQYF. The CDR3 DNA sequence: TGTGCCAGCAGTTACGGTGAACTAGCGGGAGTGGAGCAGTACTTC. The chain joins TRBV6-2 or TRBV6-3 to TRBJ2-7, with 11 bases that match TRBD2. The germline CDR1 and CDR2 sequences are MNHEY and SVGEGT. Trimming took 2 bases from V and 7 from J; bases not matched to a gene: 7. The CDR3 length is 15 residues.

This clonotype was observed at least ten times. This chain connects TRBV28 to TRBJ1-6; D is possibly TRBD1 (5 bases). From germline, CDR1 is MDHEN and CDR2 SYDVKM. Trimming removed 5 bases from V and 13 bases from J, with 15 bases in between. The CDR3 runs 13 residues. The CDR3 protein is CASSPGTRSPLHF. In DNA, the CDR3 is TGTGCCAGCAGTCCGGGGACGAGATCGCCCCTCCACTTT. Variable domain in full (rest from reference TRBV28 and TRBJ1-6): DVKVTQSSRYLVKRTGEKVFLECVQDMDHENMFWYRQDPGLGLRLIYFSYDVKMKEKGDIPEGYSVSREKKERFSLILESASTNQTSMYLCASSPGTRSPLHFGNGTRLTVT.

This clonotype was observed many times. The chain recombines TRBV2 with TRBJ2-7; D remains unclear. The CDR3 is made up of 14 amino acids. V lost 0 bases and J lost 4, with 10 bases in between. In germline, CDR1 is SNHLY, CDR2 FYNNEI. This CDR3 is CASSEANPPYEQYF. The CDR3 bases are TGTGCCAGCAGTGAAGCGAACCCCCCGTACGAGCAGTACTTC.

This chain links TRBV6-1 with TRBJ1-1; D might be TRBD1 (5 bases). The CDR3 sequence is 15 residues long. Looked up from germline, CDR1 is MNHNS and CDR2 is SASEGT. The V and J ends lost 5 bases and 1 base respectively, with 14 bases between them. CDR3 region: CASSQFGGGNTEAFF. The CDR3, as DNA: TGTGCCAGCAGTCAGTTTGGGGGGGGGAACACTGAAGCTTTCTTT.

The CDR3 loop reads CASSPDRGGGETQYF. The CDR3 coding sequence is TGTGCCAGCAGTCCCGACAGGGGGGGGGGAGAGACCCAGTACTTC. The gene calls are TRBV12-3 or TRBV12-4 and TRBJ2-5, with TRBD1 matching over 9 bases. J lost 4 bases, V lost 5 bases, and 8 bases had no gene match. The CDR3 is 15 residues long.

The V gene is TRBV11-2, the J gene TRBJ2-7; D might be TRBD1 or TRBD2, each matching 5 bases. V lost 6 bases and J 5 bases, leaving 23 bases between the germline ends. The CDR3 spans 16 residues. Germline V CDR1 and CDR2: SGHAT, FQNNGV. CDR3 bases: TGTGCCAGCAGTTCCCCCACCCAGAGGGGAGTCGACGAGCAGTACTTC. Translating gives CASSSPTQRGVDEQYF.

In its sample, this clonotype was seen many times. The chain uses TRBV6-5 and TRBJ2-2, with TRBD2 matching 9 bases. Germline values: CDR1 MNHEY, CDR2 SVGAGI. The V gene end was trimmed by 4 bases and the J gene end by 1 base; junction bases not matched to a gene: 7. The CDR3 consists of 17 residues. The CDR3 sequence: CASSSLSGSGNTGELFF. The CDR3 DNA reads as TGTGCCAGCAGTTCCCTTAGCGGGAGCGGGAACACCGGGGAGCTGTTTTTT.

This clonotype was counted many times. The V and J genes are TRBV7-2 and TRBJ1-5; no firm D call. This CDR3 comprises 14 residues. Per germline, CDR1 SGHTA and CDR2 FQGNSA. Trimming shortened V by 5 bases and J by 4 bases, and 12 bases separated the two germline ends. The CDR3: CASSPRSGNQPQHF. CDR3 sequence (DNA): TGTGCCAGCAGCCCAAGGTCGGGGAATCAGCCCCAGCATTTT.